The 14 T cell receptor beta chains reported below all come from one sample, sequenced in a study of T cells expressing NK-cell markers. Using the 5' RACE reads, TCRdb records one entry per CDR3 protein without DNA. The ten most abundant clones cover around 5.3% of a sample with some 340,000 distinct CDR3 sequences. Input material: blood T cells: a sorted CD56 or NKG2C T cell subset, CD4+ or CD8+ T cells, or bulk PBMC T cells (not recorded which). The origin of the receptors is a man aged 18 to 69 in good health.

J is TRBJ1-1 and V is TRBV5-1; lacking DNA, the TRBD1 call made by TCRdb goes unchecked. The CDR3 runs 16 residues. Germline assignment: CDR1 SGHRS and CDR2 YFSETQ. This chain's CDR3 is CASSRSWDSLNTEAFF.

The rearrangement links TRBV5-7 to TRBJ2-3; there is no DNA to check the TCRdb D call of TRBD1. TRBV5-7 falls under the ORF class, with uncertain function. The CDR3 runs 16 residues. CDR3 sequence reads: CASSQEGQKYTDTQYF.

The J gene is TRBJ1-5, the V gene TRBV28. Germline values: CDR1 MDHEN, CDR2 SYDVKM. The CDR3 contains 16 residues. The CDR3 sequence: CASSLSRSSLNQPQHF. Full variable domain (rest looked up from reference TRBV28 and TRBJ1-5): DVKVTQSSRYLVKRTGEKVFLECVQDMDHENMFWYRQDPGLGLRLIYFSYDVKMKEKGDIPEGYSVSREKKERFSLILESASTNQTSMYLCASSLSRSSLNQPQHFGDGTRLSIL.

J is TRBJ2-3 and V is TRBV20-1; the D call of TRBD1 rests on TCRdb alone, since no DNA is present to check it. In germline, CDR1 is DFQATT, CDR2 SNEGSKA (reference sequence). The CDR3 covers 16 residues. The CDR3 protein is CSASVPPGTAPDTQYF.

This chain connects TRBV7-3 to TRBJ1-6; TCRdb reports TRBD1, a call that lacks DNA to check it against. The CDR3 has 16 residues. Germline-derived CDR1 and CDR2 are SGHTA and FQGTGA. CDR3 in amino acids: CASSFARQGRNSPLHF.

The rearrangement joins TRBV9 to TRBJ2-7. The CDR3 runs to 14 residues. CDR1 and CDR2 from the germline V gene are SGDLS and YYNGEE. The CDR3 here is CASSVSSAADEQYF.

The rearrangement links TRBV27 to TRBJ1-4. Germline V lookup: CDR1 MNHEY, CDR2 SMNVEV (reference sequence). This CDR3 is built from 13 residues. The CDR3 loop is CATPWWAAEKLFF.

V gene TRBV10-3 combines with J gene TRBJ1-1; TCRdb outputs TRBD1, but without DNA this stays unchecked. The CDR3 consists of 14 residues. Germline V gene sequence: CDR1 ENHRY, CDR2 SYGVKD. The CDR3 loop is CAISARQGNTEAFF.

The chain couples TRBV20-1 to TRBJ2-7; TCRdb gives TRBD1 as the D gene, but with no DNA this cannot be confirmed. This CDR3 is built from 14 residues. CDR1 DFQATT and CDR2 SNEGSKA come from the germline V gene (reference sequence). The CDR3 loop is CSARKTGLRNEQYF.

This chain uses TRBV18 with TRBJ1-2; TCRdb returns TRBD1, unconfirmable since there is no DNA. CDR3 size: 13 residues. Germline CDR1 reads KGHSH; CDR2 reads LQKENI. This chain's CDR3 is CASSPGQEGGYTF.

The chain recombines TRBV20-1 with TRBJ2-1; lacking DNA, the TRBD2 call made by TCRdb goes unchecked. This CDR3 region has 16 residues. Germline CDR1 and CDR2: DFQATT and SNEGSKA (reference sequence). CDR3 loop: CSARPLAGGLYNEQFF.

The chain's CDR3 is CASSQRAGGWADTQYF. The J gene is TRBJ2-3, the V gene TRBV3-1; TCRdb's D call, TRBD2, is unchecked because there is no DNA. The CDR3 loop spans 16 amino acids. Germline V gene lookup returns CDR1 LGHDT and CDR2 YNNKEL (reference sequence).

The chain links TRBV6-5 to TRBJ1-2; absent DNA, TCRdb's TRBD1 call cannot be checked. The CDR3 covers 16 residues. Germline V gene data show CDR1 as MNHEY and CDR2 as SVGAGI. The CDR3 here is CASSWDITNANYGYTF.

The chain employs TRBV5-1 and TRBJ2-1; TCRdb picks TRBD2, but there is no DNA to check that call. Germline V gene data show CDR1 as SGHRS and CDR2 as YFSETQ. The CDR3 spans 17 residues. CDR3 amino acids: CASSLYMTSGGANEQFF.